This T cell receptor beta chain came from a study of technical replicates of blood from several donors. Here immunoSEQ multiplex PCR was the method, and the copy in TCRdb shows in-frame clones only, minus some. The profile shows over 55,000 clones, roughly 96% of them singletons. Material for sequencing was T cells isolated from PBMCs. The receptor was derived from a human donor in good health.

The CDR3 spells CASSIAKGAKRDGYTF. CDR3 nucleotide sequence: TGTGCCAGTAGTATCGCGAAAGGGGCGAAGAGAGATGGCTACACCTTC. V usage is TRBV19 and J usage is TRBJ1-2, with D maybe TRBD1 (5 bases). Germline assignment: CDR1 LNHDA and CDR2 SQIVND (reference sequence). The CDR3 is 16 amino acids. Trimming pared 3 bases from V and 6 bases from J, leaving 20 bases between.